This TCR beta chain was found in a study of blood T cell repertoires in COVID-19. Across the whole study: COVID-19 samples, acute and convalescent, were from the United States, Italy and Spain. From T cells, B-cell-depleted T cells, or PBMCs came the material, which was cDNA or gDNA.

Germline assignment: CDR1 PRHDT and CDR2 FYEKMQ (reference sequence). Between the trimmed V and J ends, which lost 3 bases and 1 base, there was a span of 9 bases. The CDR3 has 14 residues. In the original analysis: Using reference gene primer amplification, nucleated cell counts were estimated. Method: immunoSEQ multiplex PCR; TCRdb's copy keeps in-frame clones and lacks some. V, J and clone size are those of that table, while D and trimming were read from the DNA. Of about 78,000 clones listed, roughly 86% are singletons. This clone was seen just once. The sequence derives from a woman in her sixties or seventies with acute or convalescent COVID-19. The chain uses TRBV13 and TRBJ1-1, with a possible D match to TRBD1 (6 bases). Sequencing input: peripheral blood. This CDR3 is CASSFTRGNTEAFF. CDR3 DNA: TGTGCCAGCAGCTTCACCAGGGGGAACACTGAAGCTTTCTTT.